These 9 T cell receptor beta chains originate from one sample sequenced in a study of blood T cell repertoires in COVID-19. The protocol was immunoSEQ multiplex PCR, while the TCRdb copy is restricted to in-frame clones and leaves out a portion. The data show about 260,000 clones, roughly 87% seen once. Sequencing was carried out using peripheral blood. The receptor source for this set is a human donor in a cohort sampled during active COVID-19.

V and J are TRBV7-2 and TRBJ2-7, with a tentative D call TRBD1 (6 bases). CDR1 is SGHTA and CDR2 is FQGNSA in the germline V gene. V was shortened by 5 bases and J by 6 bases, with 11 bases between the two germline ends. CDR3 length: 12 residues. In DNA form, the CDR3 reads TGTGCCAGCAGCGTCAGGGGACGCGAGCAGTACTTC. Protein product: CASSVRGREQYF. The whole variable domain, remainder taken from reference TRBV7-2 and TRBJ2-7, is GAGVSQSPSNKVTEKGKDVELRCDPISGHTALYWYRQSLGQGLEFLIYFQGNSAPDKSGLPSDRFSAERTGGSVSTLTIQRTQQEDSAVYLCASSVRGREQYFGPGTRLTVT.

The chain uses TRBV18 and TRBJ1-2, with 7 bases identical to TRBD1. Germline V gene lookup returns CDR1 KGHSH and CDR2 LQKENI. The length of the CDR3 is 14 residues. J lost 4 bases, V lost 3 bases, and 5 bases had no gene match. The CDR3 bases are TGTGCCAGCTCACCGCTGGGACAGCCCTATGGCTACACCTTC. Protein: CASSPLGQPYGYTF.

The V call is TRBV10-3, the J call TRBJ1-3, with TRBD1 matching over 9 bases. CDR1 is ENHRY and CDR2 is SYGVKD in the germline V gene. CDR3 size: 16 residues. Trimming cost V 4 bases and J 4 bases; bases outside gene matches: 8. The CDR3: CAISGTGGAWGNTIYF. The CDR3 DNA follows: TGTGCCATCAGTGGTACAGGGGGCGCGTGGGGAAACACCATATATTTT.

J is TRBJ2-7 and V is TRBV7-2; 12 bases fit TRBD2. J gave up 4 bases and V 4 bases, and 8 bases lay outside the gene matches. The CDR3 is 16 residues long. Per the germline V gene, CDR1 is SGHTA and CDR2 is FQGNSA. CDR3: CASSSITSGRPYEQYF. The CDR3 DNA is TGTGCCAGCAGCTCAATTACTAGCGGGAGGCCTTACGAGCAGTACTTC.

This clone was counted once. The J gene is TRBJ1-1, the V gene TRBV24-1; TRBD1 matches 9 bases. V trimming: 3 bases; J trimming: 1 base; junction bases outside the gene matches: 5. The CDR3 totals 16 residues. The germline CDR1 and CDR2 sequences are KGHDR and SFDVKD. The CDR3, as DNA: TGTGCCACCAGTGATCCTACAGGGGGCGCGAACACTGAAGCTTTCTTT. Translation: CATSDPTGGANTEAFF.

The chain uses TRBV6-6 and TRBJ2-2; tentative D call: TRBD1 (6 bases). The CDR3 has 15 residues. V was cut by 4 bases and J by 0 bases, with 9 bases left in between. CDR1 is MNHNY, CDR2 SVGAGI, per germline (reference sequence). DNA for the CDR3: TGTGCCAGCAGTTGGACAGTCGCGAACACCGGGGAGCTGTTTTTT. Translated, it gives CASSWTVANTGELFF.

The V call is TRBV30, the J call TRBJ2-7, with 8 nucleotides matching TRBD2. Germline-derived CDR1 and CDR2 are GTSNPN and SVGIG (reference sequence). There are 12 residues in the CDR3. J lost 4 bases, V lost 2 bases, and 1 base had no gene match. CDR3 in DNA: TGTGCCTGGAGTAGCGGGAGTTACGAGCAGTACTTC. Residues: CAWSSGSYEQYF.

V and J are TRBV3-1 (or the pseudogene TRBV3-2) and TRBJ1-3; 10 nucleotides align to TRBD1. Germline V gives CDR1 LGHDT, CDR2 YNNKEL (reference sequence). This CDR3 is built from 16 residues. J gave up 3 bases and V 4 bases, and 6 bases lay outside the gene matches. The CDR3 here is CASSLGTGVRGNTIYF. Here the CDR3 DNA reads TGTGCCAGCAGCCTCGGGACAGGGGTTCGTGGAAACACCATATATTTT.

The chain is built from TRBV5-1 and TRBJ2-3; D might be TRBD2 (6 bases). The CDR3 contains 15 residues. The germline V and J ends were trimmed by 8 bases and 1 base, with 17 bases remaining between them. Germline CDR1 SGHRS, CDR2 YFSETQ. The DNA of the CDR3 is TGCGCCAGTGGGACTGCCAGCTTGCGCACAGATACGCAGTATTTT. This translates into CASGTASLRTDTQYF.